Listed below are T cell receptor beta chains from one sample, sequenced in a study of T cells in Graves' hyperthyroidism and ophthalmopathy. From the multiplex PCR reads, TCRdb called clonotypes with MiXCR, one entry per CDR3 protein. The table includes 500,000 to 550,000 distinct CDR3 sequences, around 20% detected once. Sequenced material: blood. These receptors all come from a man aged 18-30 years with Graves' hyperthyroidism. CDR3s include the opening cysteine and the closing phenylalanine or tryptophan. A D gene is named only where the DNA matches it firmly. Only some rows state a clone size, as once, few, many or a class for expanded clones.

d_call	v_call	clone_size	j_call	cdr3_aa	cdr3_nt
NA	TRBV6-1	many	TRBJ2-7	CASSANEQYF	TGTGCCAGCAGTGCGAACGAGCAGTACTTC
TRBD1	TRBV11-2	many	TRBJ2-2	CASSSPGQRNTGELFF	TGTGCCAGCAGCTCACCGGGACAGCGGAACACCGGGGAGCTGTTTTTT
NA	TRBV28	many	TRBJ2-7	CASSLTGEAREQYF	TGTGCCAGCAGCTTAACAGGGGAGGCTCGCGAGCAGTACTTC
NA	TRBV12-3/TRBV12-4	once	TRBJ2-5	CASSLMRGRTRGYQETQYF	TGTGCCAGCAGTTTAATGAGGGGTAGGACTAGGGGGTACCAAGAGACCCAGTACTTC
TRBD1	TRBV12-3/TRBV12-4	many	TRBJ2-7	CASSLRTGVSYEQYF	TGTGCCAGCAGTTTAAGGACAGGGGTCTCCTACGAGCAGTACTTC
NA	TRBV6-2/TRBV6-3	NA	TRBJ2-5	CASSSLLETQYF	TGTGCCAGCAGTTCACTATTGGAGACCCAGTACTTC
NA	TRBV6-1	many	TRBJ1-1	CASVYMNTEAFF	TGTGCCTCGGTGTACATGAACACTGAAGCTTTCTTT
NA	TRBV28	few	TRBJ1-6	CASSSPGPSKTLHF	TGTGCCAGCAGTTCCCCGGGACCCTCGAAGACCCTCCACTTT
TRBD1	TRBV10-2	many	TRBJ1-1	CASSEQGARTEAFF	TGCGCCAGCAGCGAACAGGGGGCTCGTACTGAAGCTTTCTTT
NA	TRBV6-5	many	TRBJ1-2	CASSYLGYGYTF	TGTGCCAGCAGTTACCTAGGATATGGCTACACCTTC
NA	TRBV10-2	many	TRBJ1-5	CASSEGLIRAQHF	TGCGCCAGCAGTGAAGGGCTGATTCGGGCCCAGCATTTT
NA	TRBV3-1	NA	TRBJ2-2	CASSAHAGELFF	TGTGCCAGCAGCGCCCACGCCGGGGAGCTGTTTTTT
NA	TRBV5-1	few	TRBJ2-7	CATRRDSSYEQYF	TGCGCCACTCGGAGGGACAGCTCCTACGAGCAGTACTTC
NA	TRBV5-6	few	TRBJ1-1	CASSLVPGNGRAFF	TGTGCCAGCAGCTTGGTGCCCGGTAATGGAAGAGCTTTCTTT
TRBD1	TRBV4-1	NA	TRBJ2-2	CASSQEGRGRIPSNTGELFF	TGCGCCAGCAGCCAAGAGGGAAGGGGGCGAATCCCTTCGAACACCGGGGAGCTGTTTTTT
NA	TRBV29-1	NA	TRBJ2-7	CSGSEGYEQYF	TGCAGCGGGTCCGAGGGCTACGAGCAGTACTTC
NA	TRBV12-3/TRBV12-4	once	TRBJ1-5	CASSALRGRNQPQHF	TGTGCCAGCAGTGCCCTACGGGGGCGCAATCAGCCCCAGCATTTT
TRBD1	TRBV20-1	many	TRBJ1-5	CSARESYRGGNQPQHF	TGCAGTGCTAGAGAGTCATACAGGGGAGGCAATCAGCCCCAGCATTTT
TRBD2	TRBV12-3/TRBV12-4	many	TRBJ2-2	CASSPAGYTGELFF	TGTGCCAGCAGTCCAGCGGGGTACACCGGGGAGCTGTTTTTT
NA	TRBV12-3/TRBV12-4	NA	TRBJ2-3	CASTQRGVTDTQYF	TGTGCCAGCACCCAGAGAGGTGTCACAGATACGCAGTATTTT
NA	TRBV6-2/TRBV6-3	many	TRBJ2-6	CASSHPRDTYSGANVLTF	TGTGCCAGCAGTCATCCTAGGGATACCTACTCTGGGGCCAACGTCCTGACTTTC
TRBD1	TRBV29-1	many	TRBJ2-7	CSVGTGSWEQYF	TGCAGCGTTGGGACAGGTTCCTGGGAGCAGTACTTC
NA	TRBV11-2	many	TRBJ2-7	CASSSLSEQYF	TGTGCCAGCAGCTCTTTATCCGAGCAGTACTTC
TRBD1	TRBV6-2/TRBV6-3	many	TRBJ1-5	CASSIRWTGNSNQPQHF	TGTGCCAGCAGCATTAGATGGACAGGTAATAGCAATCAGCCCCAGCATTTT
NA	TRBV5-4	NA	TRBJ1-1	CASSLPYSGAPAFF	TGTGCCAGCAGCTTGCCCTACAGTGGGGCCCCAGCTTTCTTT
NA	TRBV12-3/TRBV12-4	NA	TRBJ1-2	CASSPSFGAFNGYTF	TGTGCCAGCAGTCCTTCCTTTGGGGCCTTTAATGGCTACACCTTC
NA	TRBV20-1	many	TRBJ1-5	CSARDRQSQHF	TGCAGTGCTAGAGATCGTCAGTCCCAGCATTTT
TRBD1	TRBV6-1	NA	TRBJ1-2	CASSLGTGAEGYTF	TGTGCCAGCAGTCTCGGGACAGGGGCCGAGGGCTACACCTTC
NA	TRBV27	many	TRBJ1-1	CASSLRWRSTEAFF	TGTGCCAGCAGTTTAAGGTGGAGGAGCACTGAAGCTTTCTTT
NA	TRBV6-1	many	TRBJ1-3	CASSELFTTSGNTIYF	TGTGCCAGCAGTGAATTATTTACAACCTCTGGAAACACCATATATTTT
TRBD1	TRBV28	many	TRBJ1-1	CASSDRDRNTEAFF	TGTGCCAGCAGTGACCGGGACAGGAACACTGAAGCTTTCTTT
NA	TRBV6-1	many	TRBJ2-7	CASSEGASYEQYF	TGTGCCAGCAGTGAAGGGGCGAGCTACGAGCAGTACTTC
NA	TRBV7-2	many	TRBJ2-7	CASSLGGGISYEQYF	TGTGCCAGCAGCTTAGGCGGCGGGATCTCCTACGAGCAGTACTTC
TRBD1	TRBV12-3/TRBV12-4	many	TRBJ1-5	CASSLEGTGRQPQHF	TGTGCCAGCAGTTTAGAGGGGACAGGCAGGCAGCCCCAGCATTTT
TRBD1	TRBV20-1	many	TRBJ2-5	CSARTGKETQYF	TGCAGTGCTAGGACAGGGAAGGAGACCCAGTACTTC
NA	TRBV6-1	NA	TRBJ1-5	CASSERDGSNQPQHF	TGTGCCAGCAGTGAAAGGGACGGCAGCAATCAGCCCCAGCATTTT
NA	TRBV6-2/TRBV6-3	NA	TRBJ2-6	CASSYSWGLSSGANVLTF	TGTGCCAGCAGTTACTCGTGGGGGCTTAGCTCTGGGGCCAACGTCCTGACTTTC
TRBD1	TRBV6-1	many	TRBJ1-2	CASSGKGAVYGYTF	TGTGCCAGCAGTGGAAAGGGGGCAGTCTATGGCTACACCTTC
NA	TRBV25-1	many	TRBJ1-2	CASRPGWSYGYTF	TGTGCCAGCAGGCCCGGTTGGTCATATGGCTACACCTTC
TRBD1	TRBV30	many	TRBJ2-7	CASGQGGDEQYF	TGTGCCTCAGGACAGGGGGGGGACGAGCAGTACTTC
TRBD1	TRBV5-1	NA	TRBJ2-7	CASSLAGTGSDEQYF	TGCGCCAGCAGCTTGGCCGGGACAGGGTCCGACGAGCAGTACTTC
NA	TRBV28	NA	TRBJ1-2	CASRTPRRTASGYTF	TGTGCCAGCAGGACCCCCCGGCGTACCGCCTCTGGCTACACCTTC
NA	TRBV27	NA	TRBJ2-7	CASSSSRAAISSYEQYF	NA
NA	TRBV7-9	few	TRBJ2-5	CASSGGDSKYF	TGTGCCAGCAGCGGCGGGGACTCAAAGTACTTC
TRBD1	TRBV28	many	TRBJ2-7	CASILTGGGKNEQYF	TGTGCCAGCATCTTGACAGGGGGCGGGAAAAACGAGCAGTACTTC
NA	TRBV2	few	TRBJ2-7	CASSHGTTDYEQYF	TGTGCCAGCAGCCACGGGACAACCGACTACGAGCAGTACTTC
NA	TRBV5-1	NA	TRBJ1-1	CACSLPMMKNPPENTEAFF	TGCGCCTGCAGCTTGCCGATGATGAAAAACCCTCCCGAGAACACTGAAGCTTTCTTT
NA	TRBV4-1	NA	TRBJ1-5	CASSAERDQPQHF	TGCGCCAGCAGCGCCGAGAGGGATCAGCCCCAGCATTTT
TRBD1	TRBV4-1	many	TRBJ1-2	CASSLSPGQDHYGYTF	TGCGCCAGCAGCCTCTCGCCCGGACAGGACCACTATGGCTACACCTTC